Detailed here is one T cell receptor (beta chain). TCRdb re-analysed the RT-PCR reads in MiXCR, keeping a single row per CDR3 protein. The repertoire has 3,000 to 3,500 distinct CDR3 sequences, about 88% of them found once; the top ten carry approximately 2.6%. This sample was taken from a study of yellow fever vaccine responses in identical twins. The CDR3 runs 13 residues. Per germline, CDR1 SGHAT and CDR2 FQDESV (reference sequence). The ends were cut back, 1 base at V and 2 bases at J, with 5 bases in the middle. The V gene is TRBV11-1, the J gene TRBJ2-5; unclear D gene. This clonotype was obtained from a young woman who received the yellow fever vaccine. The material was T cells from blood (PBMCs), unsorted or a sorted subset (not recorded which), obtained before or after yellow fever vaccination (not recorded which). The CDR3, as DNA: TGTGCCAGCAGCTTAGGGCAGCAAGAGACCCAGTACTTC. Encoded protein: CASSLGQQETQYF.